A single T cell receptor beta chain is shown here with its context. 13 Jbeta primers and 60 Vbeta primers were used for the PCR. Generated by immunoSEQ multiplex PCR, the TCRdb table keeps only in-frame clones and is missing some. The top ten hold 4% of the sample, which has 100,000 to 150,000 clones, over 65% seen once. The record originates from a study of cytomegalovirus exposure and HLA in healthy donors. The CDR3 runs 15 residues. From germline, CDR1 is KGHSH and CDR2 LQKENI. The ends lost 2 bases at V and 7 bases at J; junction bases unmatched: 7. The receptor's source is a man between 35 and 55 years old in good health and CMV-seropositive. Sequencing was carried out using PBMCs. This chain joins TRBV18 and TRBJ1-4; 7 bases map to TRBD1. The CDR3 reads CASSPGGQRLEKLFF. CDR3 coding DNA: TGTGCCAGCTCACCAGGGGGACAGCGACTTGAAAAACTGTTTTTT.